The 21 T cell receptor beta chains below all came from one sample that was sequenced in a study of long-term antiretroviral therapy in people with HIV. Version v3.0 of the immunoSEQ assay was performed at survey level. Clones were read by immunoSEQ multiplex PCR, and TCRdb kept only the in-frame ones, dropping some. The sample lists 30,000 to 40,000 clones; roughly 94% were seen once. This sample comprised unsorted PBMCs, obtained around 5.4 years after starting antiretroviral therapy. These TCRs come from a woman aged 45 to 65 with HIV.

The genes are TRBV14 and TRBJ2-7; D ambiguous. CDR1 is SGHDN, CDR2 FVKESK, per germline. V was clipped by 1 base and J by 6 bases, with 13 bases between them. This CDR3 has 14 residues. The CDR3 spells CASSQGPTFIEQYF. The CDR3 DNA is TGTGCCAGCAGCCAAGGCCCGACCTTTATCGAGCAGTACTTC.

V and J are TRBV6-5 and TRBJ2-5; D remains ambiguous. This CDR3 has 13 amino acids. Trimming took off 2 bases at V and 9 bases at J, with 13 bases between the two ends. Germline V gene sequence: CDR1 MNHEY, CDR2 SVGAGI. The CDR3: CASSYPGGGAQYF. As DNA, the CDR3 is TGTGCCAGCAGTTACCCGGGTGGTGGGGCCCAGTACTTC.

This chain links TRBV7-9 with TRBJ1-2; D ambiguous. Trimming took off 5 bases at V and 6 bases at J, with 13 bases between the two ends. The germline CDR1 and CDR2 sequences are SEHNR and FQNEAQ (reference sequence). This CDR3 region has 13 residues. CDR3 sequence: CASSPVPGDGYTF. The CDR3 coding sequence is TGTGCCAGCAGCCCCGTCCCGGGAGATGGCTACACCTTC.

This clone has a handful of counts. This chain joins TRBV29-1 and TRBJ2-1; 10 bases are a match to TRBD2. Trimming at V came to 3 bases and at J to 3 bases, leaving 11 bases not matched to a gene. The CDR3 extends over 17 amino acids. The germline V gene encodes CDR1 SQVTM and CDR2 ANQGSEA. In DNA form, the CDR3 reads TGCAGCGTTGAGGCAGCGGGGGGGCCTTTTCTCTACAATGAGCAGTTCTTC. Its translation is CSVEAAGGPFLYNEQFF.

J is TRBJ2-3 and V is TRBV5-8; 8 bases are shared with TRBD2. In germline, CDR1 is SGHTS, CDR2 YDEGEE. J was trimmed by 2 bases and V by 0 bases; bases with no gene match: 5. The CDR3 length is 16 residues. CDR3 sequence reads: CASSLGSGGPTDTQYF. Written as DNA, the CDR3 is TGTGCCAGCAGCTTGGGGAGCGGGGGACCCACAGATACGCAGTATTTT. The full variable domain, completed using reference TRBV5-8 and TRBJ2-3, is EAGVTQSPTHLIKTRGQQATLRCSPISGHTSVYWYQQALGLGLQFLLWYDEGEERNRGNFPPRFSGRQFPNYSSELNVNALELEDSALYLCASSLGSGGPTDTQYFGPGTRLTVL.

The genes are TRBV7-8 and TRBJ1-2, with 8 positions matching TRBD1. The CDR3 is 15 amino acids. V dropped 2 bases and J dropped 8; count of bases not matched to a gene: 10. CDR1 SGHVS and CDR2 FQNEAQ come from the germline V gene. CDR3 protein: CASSLRAETGAGYTF. Here the CDR3 DNA reads TGTGCCAGCAGCTTAAGGGCGGAGACAGGGGCCGGCTACACCTTC.

The table lists this clone with a count of one. This sequence joins TRBV5-6 and TRBJ1-3, with D possibly matching TRBD1 (5 bases). The CDR3 totals 14 residues. The germline gives CDR1 SGHDT, CDR2 YYEEEE. Between the trimmed V and J ends, which lost 2 bases and 5 bases, there was a span of 11 bases. This CDR3 reads CASSFEEGRNTIYF. The CDR3 DNA reads as TGTGCCAGCAGCTTCGAGGAGGGGCGAAACACCATATATTTT.

The chain recombines TRBV2 with TRBJ1-4, with D tentatively TRBD1 (6 bases). V lost 4 bases and J lost 3, with 15 bases in between. Germline CDR1 SNHLY, CDR2 FYNNEI. The CDR3 sequence is 16 residues long. This CDR3 reads CASSAGEGVSNEKLFF. DNA for the CDR3: TGTGCCAGCAGTGCGGGGGAGGGGGTCTCTAATGAAAAACTGTTTTTT.

CDR3 region: CASSNAPLSNQPQHF. The CDR3 DNA is TGTGCCAGTAGTAATGCGCCCCTTAGCAATCAGCCCCAGCATTTT. The chain joins TRBV19 to TRBJ1-5; D ambiguous. This CDR3 is built from 15 residues. The V end was cut by 4 bases, the J end by 0 bases, with 10 bases between. Germline V CDR1 and CDR2: LNHDA, SQIVND (reference sequence).

The genes are TRBV5-5 and TRBJ2-5; 8 bases agree with TRBD2. Germline V gene data show CDR1 as SGHKS and CDR2 as YYEKEE (reference sequence). J was trimmed by 3 bases and V by 0 bases; bases with no gene match: 1. This CDR3 spans 14 amino acids. The CDR3 here is CASSLGTSKETQYF. As DNA, the CDR3 is TGTGCCAGCAGCTTGGGGACTAGCAAAGAGACCCAGTACTTC.

This rearrangement joins TRBV10-3 to TRBJ2-3, with D possibly TRBD1 on 5 matching bases. The CDR3 extends over 14 amino acids. Between the trimmed V and J ends, which lost 10 bases and 6 bases, there was a span of 20 bases. Germline V gene sequence: CDR1 ENHRY, CDR2 SYGVKD. CDR3 DNA: TGTGCCACCCAACGACAGCAATTGTCGGATACGCAGTATTTT. This translates into CATQRQQLSDTQYF.

V is TRBV4-1 and J is TRBJ1-6, with 10 nucleotides matching TRBD1. CDR3 length: 16 amino acids. The V gene's germline CDR1 is MGHRA and CDR2 YSYEKL. The trim removed 4 bases at V and 2 bases at J, leaving 2 bases unmatched. The CDR3 DNA is TGCGCCAGCAGCCGAGGACAGGGGGCCTATAATTCACCCCTCCACTTT. Translating gives CASSRGQGAYNSPLHF.

The V and J genes are TRBV6-4 and TRBJ2-5; 8 bases are shared with TRBD2. V lost 4 bases, J lost 6 bases, and 4 bases stayed unmatched. Germline CDR1 reads MRHNA; CDR2 reads SNTAGT. The CDR3 is made up of 13 amino acids. CDR3 loop: CASSVAGGQTQYF. In DNA, the CDR3 is TGTGCCAGCAGTGTGGCGGGGGGACAGACCCAGTACTTC.

The chain combines TRBV29-1 with TRBJ1-4; D is unresolved. The germline V gene has CDR1 SQVTM and CDR2 ANQGSEA. CDR3 length: 15 residues. Trimming pared 6 bases from V and 7 bases from J, leaving 21 bases between. CDR3: CSVELGVGGGEKLFF. CDR3 sequence (DNA): TGCAGCGTCGAACTCGGGGTGGGCGGCGGTGAAAAACTGTTTTTT.

This clone was found once. The chain recombines TRBV7-8 with TRBJ1-1; TRBD1 might be the D (5 bases). The CDR3 has 16 residues. Germline V gene sequence: CDR1 SGHVS, CDR2 FQNEAQ. V dropped 0 bases and J dropped 5 bases, with 16 bases sitting between them. DNA for the CDR3: TGTGCCAGCAGCTTAGCTCCCGGGACCCAAGGTACTGAAGCTTTCTTT. Encoded protein: CASSLAPGTQGTEAFF.

CDR3 sequence: CASSESGDKNIQYF. The CDR3 DNA reads as TGTGCCAGCAGTGAATCTGGCGACAAAAACATTCAGTACTTC. The genes are TRBV25-1 and TRBJ2-4, with unresolved D. Trimming left V 1 base short and J 3 bases short, with 7 bases between. The CDR3 contains 14 residues. Germline V gives CDR1 MGHDK, CDR2 SYGVNS.

The chain links TRBV7-2 to TRBJ2-1; D gene uncertain. This CDR3 region has 15 residues. Germline assignment: CDR1 SGHTA and CDR2 FQGNSA. V lost 1 base, J lost 0 bases, and 7 bases lay in between. As DNA, the CDR3 is TGTGCCAGCAGCTTAGAAAGCAGCTCCTACAATGAGCAGTTCTTC. It translates to CASSLESSSYNEQFF.

This chain uses TRBV5-1 with TRBJ1-1, with 8 positions matching TRBD1. The length of the CDR3 is 14 residues. The V segment lost 4 bases and the J segment 1 base; nucleotides outside the gene matches: 3. From germline, CDR1 is SGHRS and CDR2 YFSETQ. The CDR3 loop is CASSTQGGNTEAFF. For the CDR3, the DNA is TGCGCCAGCAGCACACAGGGGGGGAACACTGAAGCTTTCTTT.

V gene TRBV2 combines with J gene TRBJ1-1; D unclear. The V gene lost 4 bases and the J gene lost 1 base, with 7 bases spanning the gap. Germline V gene sequence: CDR1 SNHLY, CDR2 FYNNEI. The CDR3 sequence is 13 residues long. CDR3 DNA: TGTGCCAGCAGTGTGGTGGCGAACACTGAAGCTTTCTTT. The encoded protein is CASSVVANTEAFF.

This clone was seen a few times. The V call is TRBV21-1, the J call TRBJ1-1; the table's TRBD1 call for D was not verified on the DNA. TRBV21-1 is a pseudogene locus. The CDR3 length is 10 residues. DNA for the CDR3: TGTGGGGCTACGAACACTGAAGCTTTCTTT. Its translation: CGATNTEAFF.

The J gene is TRBJ2-3, the V gene TRBV5-6; D is ambiguous. The germline V gene encodes CDR1 SGHDT and CDR2 YYEEEE. This CDR3 region has 14 residues. V shed 0 bases and J shed 2 bases, with 7 bases lying between them. The CDR3 nucleotides read TGTGCCAGCAGCTTGGCATTTGCCACAGATACGCAGTATTTT. Translating it yields CASSLAFATDTQYF.